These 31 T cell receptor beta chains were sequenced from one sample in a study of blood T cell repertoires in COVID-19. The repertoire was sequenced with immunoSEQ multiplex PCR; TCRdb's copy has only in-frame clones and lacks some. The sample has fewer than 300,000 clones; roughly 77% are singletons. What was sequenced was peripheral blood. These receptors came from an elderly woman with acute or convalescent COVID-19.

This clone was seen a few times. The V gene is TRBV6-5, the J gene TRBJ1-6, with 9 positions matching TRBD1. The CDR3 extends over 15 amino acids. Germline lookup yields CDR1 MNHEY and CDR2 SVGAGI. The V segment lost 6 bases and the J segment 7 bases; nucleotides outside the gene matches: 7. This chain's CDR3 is CASRGQGNANSPLHF. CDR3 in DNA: TGTGCCAGCAGGGGACAGGGAAACGCGAATTCACCCCTCCACTTT.

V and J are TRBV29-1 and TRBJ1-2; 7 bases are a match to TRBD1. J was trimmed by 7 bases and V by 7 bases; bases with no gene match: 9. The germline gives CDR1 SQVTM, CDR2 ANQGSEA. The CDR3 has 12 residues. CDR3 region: CSGSTGMCGYTF. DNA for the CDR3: TGCAGCGGATCGACAGGGATGTGTGGCTACACCTTC.

In DNA form, the CDR3 reads TGTGCCAGTAGTCCGGGGAGGACAGGGAACACCGGGGAGCTGTTTTTT. Translating gives CASSPGRTGNTGELFF. This chain uses TRBV19 with TRBJ2-2, with D possibly TRBD1 on 7 matching bases. V gave up 5 bases and J gave up 1 base, with 14 bases separating them. The CDR3 consists of 16 residues. Germline V gives CDR1 LNHDA, CDR2 SQIVND (reference sequence).

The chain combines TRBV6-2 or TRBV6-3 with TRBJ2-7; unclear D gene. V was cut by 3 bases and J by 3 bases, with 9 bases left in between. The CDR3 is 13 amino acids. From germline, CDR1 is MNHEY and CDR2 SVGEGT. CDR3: CASSYTKYYEQYF. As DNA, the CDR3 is TGTGCCAGCAGTTATACAAAATACTACGAGCAGTACTTC.

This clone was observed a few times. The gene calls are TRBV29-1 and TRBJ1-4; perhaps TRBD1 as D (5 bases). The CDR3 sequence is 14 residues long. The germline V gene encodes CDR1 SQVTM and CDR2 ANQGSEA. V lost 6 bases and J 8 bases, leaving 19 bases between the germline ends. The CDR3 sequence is CSVMPGTVREKLFF. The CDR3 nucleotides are TGCAGCGTGATGCCCGGGACTGTGAGGGAAAAACTGTTTTTT.

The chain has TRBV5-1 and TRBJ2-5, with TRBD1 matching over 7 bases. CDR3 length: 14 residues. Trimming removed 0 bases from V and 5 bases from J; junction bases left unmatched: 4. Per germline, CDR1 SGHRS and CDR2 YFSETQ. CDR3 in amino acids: CASSLVGGGETQYF. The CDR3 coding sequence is TGCGCCAGCAGCTTGGTAGGGGGCGGTGAGACCCAGTACTTC.

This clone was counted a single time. As DNA, the CDR3 is TGTGCCAGCAGGGTACAGGGATCTGGGGCCAACGTCCTGACTTTC. Translation gives CASRVQGSGANVLTF. The chain recombines TRBV6-6 with TRBJ2-6; a weak D match, TRBD1 (6 bases). Trimming pared 6 bases from V and 1 base from J, leaving 10 bases between. The germline CDR1 and CDR2 sequences are MNHNY and SVGAGI (reference sequence). This CDR3 region has 15 residues.

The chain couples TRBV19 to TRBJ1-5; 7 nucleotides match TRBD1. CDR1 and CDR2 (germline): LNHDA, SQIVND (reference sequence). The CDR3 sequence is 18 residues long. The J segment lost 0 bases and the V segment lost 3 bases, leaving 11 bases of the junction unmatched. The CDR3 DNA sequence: TGTGCCAGTAGTATCGACAGGGAACGAATTTATAGCAATCAGCCCCAGCATTTT. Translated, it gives CASSIDRERIYSNQPQHF.

CDR3 loop: CASSDPGLAGKRPYEQYF. Here the CDR3 DNA reads TGTGCCAGCAGTGACCCGGGACTAGCGGGAAAAAGGCCCTACGAGCAGTACTTC. The rearrangement joins TRBV6-1 to TRBJ2-7, with TRBD2 matching 13 bases. Trimming at V came to 3 bases and at J to 2 bases, leaving 10 bases not matched to a gene. The V gene's germline CDR1 is MNHNS and CDR2 SASEGT. This CDR3 comprises 18 residues.

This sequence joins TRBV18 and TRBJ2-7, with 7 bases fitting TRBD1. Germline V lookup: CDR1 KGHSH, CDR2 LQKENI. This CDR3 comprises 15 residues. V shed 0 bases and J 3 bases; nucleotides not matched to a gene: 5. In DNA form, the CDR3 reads TGTGCCAGCTCACCACCGGGACAGCCATTCTACGAGCAGTACTTC. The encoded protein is CASSPPGQPFYEQYF.

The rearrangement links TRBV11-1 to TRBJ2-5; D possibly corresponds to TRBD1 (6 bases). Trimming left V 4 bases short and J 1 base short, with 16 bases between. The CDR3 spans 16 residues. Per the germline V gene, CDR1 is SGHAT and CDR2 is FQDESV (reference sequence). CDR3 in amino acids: CASSSNRGTSQETQYF. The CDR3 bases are TGTGCCAGCAGCTCTAATAGGGGGACCTCCCAAGAGACCCAGTACTTC.

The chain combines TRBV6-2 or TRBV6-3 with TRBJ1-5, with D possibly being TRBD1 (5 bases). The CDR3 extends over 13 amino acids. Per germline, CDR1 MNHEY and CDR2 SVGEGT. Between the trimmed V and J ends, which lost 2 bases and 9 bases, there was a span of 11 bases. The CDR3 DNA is TGTGCCAGCAGTTACGGGGCGGCGGTGCCCCAGCATTTT. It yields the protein CASSYGAAVPQHF.

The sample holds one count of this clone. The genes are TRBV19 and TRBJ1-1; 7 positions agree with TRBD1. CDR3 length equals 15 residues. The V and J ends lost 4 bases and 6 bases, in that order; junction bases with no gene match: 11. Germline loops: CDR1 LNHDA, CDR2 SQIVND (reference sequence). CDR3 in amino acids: CASSTRQGLGPEAFF. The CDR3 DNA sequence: TGTGCCAGTAGTACGAGACAGGGACTGGGCCCTGAAGCTTTCTTT.

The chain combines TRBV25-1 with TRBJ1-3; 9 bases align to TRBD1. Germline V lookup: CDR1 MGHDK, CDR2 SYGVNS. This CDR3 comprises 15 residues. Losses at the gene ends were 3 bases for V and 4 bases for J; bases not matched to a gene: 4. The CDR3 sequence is CASSDYRGPGNTIYF. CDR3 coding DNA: TGTGCCAGCAGTGACTACAGGGGGCCGGGAAACACCATATATTTT.

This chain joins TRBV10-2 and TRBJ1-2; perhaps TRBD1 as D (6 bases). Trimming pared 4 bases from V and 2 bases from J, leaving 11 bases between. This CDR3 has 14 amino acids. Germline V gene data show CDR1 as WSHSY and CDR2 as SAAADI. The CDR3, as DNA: TGCGCCAGCAGTGGTACCGGGACAAACTATGGCTACACCTTC. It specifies CASSGTGTNYGYTF.

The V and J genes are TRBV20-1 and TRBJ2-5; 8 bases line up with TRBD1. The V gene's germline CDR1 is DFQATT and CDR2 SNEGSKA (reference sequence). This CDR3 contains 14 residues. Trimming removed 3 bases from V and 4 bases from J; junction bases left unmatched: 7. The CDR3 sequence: CSASTDRGRETQYF. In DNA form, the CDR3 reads TGCAGTGCTAGTACCGACAGGGGCCGAGAGACCCAGTACTTC.

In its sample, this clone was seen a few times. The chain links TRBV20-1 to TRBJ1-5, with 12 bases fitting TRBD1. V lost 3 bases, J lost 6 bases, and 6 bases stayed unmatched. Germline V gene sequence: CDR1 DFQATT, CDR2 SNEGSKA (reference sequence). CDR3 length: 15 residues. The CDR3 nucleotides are TGCAGTGCTAGTTACGGGACAGGGGGCGTTCAGCCCCAGCATTTT. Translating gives CSASYGTGGVQPQHF.

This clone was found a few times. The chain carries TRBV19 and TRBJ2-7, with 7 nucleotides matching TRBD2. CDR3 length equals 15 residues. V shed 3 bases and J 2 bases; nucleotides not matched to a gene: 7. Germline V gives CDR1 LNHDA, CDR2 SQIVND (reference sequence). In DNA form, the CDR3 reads TGTGCCAGTAGTATGGGCCTAGCGGAAGCCTACGAGCAGTACTTC. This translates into CASSMGLAEAYEQYF.

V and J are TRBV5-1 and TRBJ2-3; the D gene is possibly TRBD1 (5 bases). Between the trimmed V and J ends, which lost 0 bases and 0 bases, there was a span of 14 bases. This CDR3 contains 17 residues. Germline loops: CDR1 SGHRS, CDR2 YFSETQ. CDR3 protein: CASSLGARGRSTDTQYF. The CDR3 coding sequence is TGCGCCAGCAGCTTGGGGGCTAGGGGCAGAAGCACAGATACGCAGTATTTT.

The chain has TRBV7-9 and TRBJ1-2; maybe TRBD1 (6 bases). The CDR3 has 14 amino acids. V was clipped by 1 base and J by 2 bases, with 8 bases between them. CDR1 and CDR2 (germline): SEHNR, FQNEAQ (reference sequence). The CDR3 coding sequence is TGTGCCAGCAGCTTAGTTGGGGGCAACTATGGCTACACCTTC. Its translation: CASSLVGGNYGYTF.

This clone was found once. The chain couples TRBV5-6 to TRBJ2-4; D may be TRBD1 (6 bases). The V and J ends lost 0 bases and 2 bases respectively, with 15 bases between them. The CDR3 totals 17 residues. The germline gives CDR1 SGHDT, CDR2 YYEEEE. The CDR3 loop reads CASSLEGRGYSKNIQYF. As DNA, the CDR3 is TGTGCCAGCAGCTTGGAGGGCAGGGGATACTCCAAAAACATTCAGTACTTC. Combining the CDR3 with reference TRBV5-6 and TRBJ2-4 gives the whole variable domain DAGVTQSPTHLIKTRGQQVTLRCSPKSGHDTVSWYQQALGQGPQFIFQYYEEEERQRGNFPDRFSGHQFPNYSSELNVNALLLGDSALYLCASSLEGRGYSKNIQYFGAGTRLSVL.

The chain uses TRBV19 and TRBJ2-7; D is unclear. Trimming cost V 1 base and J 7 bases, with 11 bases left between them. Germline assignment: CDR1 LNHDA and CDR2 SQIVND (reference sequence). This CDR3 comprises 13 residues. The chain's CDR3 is CASSIGHEREQYF. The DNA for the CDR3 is TGTGCCAGTAGTATAGGACACGAAAGGGAGCAGTACTTC.

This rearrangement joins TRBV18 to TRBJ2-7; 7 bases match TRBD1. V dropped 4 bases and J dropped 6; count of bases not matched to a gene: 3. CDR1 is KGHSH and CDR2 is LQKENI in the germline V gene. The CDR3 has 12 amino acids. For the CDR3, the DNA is TGTGCCAGCTCACAGGGGACAGCCGAGCAGTACTTC. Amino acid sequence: CASSQGTAEQYF.

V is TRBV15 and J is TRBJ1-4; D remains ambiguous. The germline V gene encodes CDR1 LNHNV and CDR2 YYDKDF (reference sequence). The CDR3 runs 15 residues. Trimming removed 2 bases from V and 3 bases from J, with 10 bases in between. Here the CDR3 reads CATSRKDLANEKLFF. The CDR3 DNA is TGTGCCACCAGCAGAAAGGACTTGGCTAATGAAAAACTGTTTTTT.

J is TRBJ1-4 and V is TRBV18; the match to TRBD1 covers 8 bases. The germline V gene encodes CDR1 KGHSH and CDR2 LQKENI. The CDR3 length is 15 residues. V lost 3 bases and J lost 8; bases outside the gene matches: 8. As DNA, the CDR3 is TGTGCCAGCTCACCGGACAGGGCAAAAGGGGAAAAACTGTTTTTT. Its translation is CASSPDRAKGEKLFF.

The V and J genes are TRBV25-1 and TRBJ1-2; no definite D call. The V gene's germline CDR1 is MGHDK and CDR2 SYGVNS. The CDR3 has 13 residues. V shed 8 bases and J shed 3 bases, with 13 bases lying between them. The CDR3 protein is CASSSGNDYGYTF. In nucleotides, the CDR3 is TGTGCCAGCTCCTCCGGTAATGACTATGGCTACACCTTC.

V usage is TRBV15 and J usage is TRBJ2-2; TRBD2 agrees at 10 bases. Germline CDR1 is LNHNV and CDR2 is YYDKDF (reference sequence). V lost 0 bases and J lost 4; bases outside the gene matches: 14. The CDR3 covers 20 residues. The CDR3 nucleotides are TGTGCCACCAGCAGAGATAGGGCTAGCGGGAGATTTGTTAGCACCGGGGAGCTGTTTTTT. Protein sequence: CATSRDRASGRFVSTGELFF. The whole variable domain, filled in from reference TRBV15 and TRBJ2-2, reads DAMVIQNPRYQVTQFGKPVTLSCSQTLNHNVMYWYQQKSSQAPKLLFHYYDKDFNNEADTPDNFQSRRPNTSFCFLDIRSPGLGDTAMYLCATSRDRASGRFVSTGELFFGEGSRLTVL.

In nucleotides, the CDR3 is TGTGCCAGTAGTATCGACAGGGTCGATCAGCCCCAGCATTTT. Translation: CASSIDRVDQPQHF. The rearrangement joins TRBV19 to TRBJ1-5; 7 bases agree with TRBD1. The CDR3 loop spans 14 amino acids. Germline V gene lookup returns CDR1 LNHDA and CDR2 SQIVND (reference sequence). J was trimmed by 5 bases and V by 3 bases; bases with no gene match: 4.

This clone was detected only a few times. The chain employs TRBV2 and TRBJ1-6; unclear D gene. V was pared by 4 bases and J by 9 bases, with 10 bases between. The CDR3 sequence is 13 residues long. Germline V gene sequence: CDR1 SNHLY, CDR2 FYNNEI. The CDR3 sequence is CASSVEDGSPLHF. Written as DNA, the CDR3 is TGTGCCAGCAGTGTGGAGGATGGTTCACCCCTCCACTTT.

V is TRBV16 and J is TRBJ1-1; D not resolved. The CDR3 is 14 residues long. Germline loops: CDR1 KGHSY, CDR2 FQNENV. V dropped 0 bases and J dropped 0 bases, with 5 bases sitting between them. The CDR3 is CASSQSSLNTEAFF. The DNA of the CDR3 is TGTGCCAGCAGCCAATCGAGTCTGAACACTGAAGCTTTCTTT.

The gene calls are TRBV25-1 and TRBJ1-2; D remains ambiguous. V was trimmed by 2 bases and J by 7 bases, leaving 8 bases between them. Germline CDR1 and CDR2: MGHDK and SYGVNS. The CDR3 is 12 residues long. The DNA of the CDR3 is TGTGCCAGCAGTGAAAGAGGTGGTGGCTACACCTTC. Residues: CASSERGGGYTF.